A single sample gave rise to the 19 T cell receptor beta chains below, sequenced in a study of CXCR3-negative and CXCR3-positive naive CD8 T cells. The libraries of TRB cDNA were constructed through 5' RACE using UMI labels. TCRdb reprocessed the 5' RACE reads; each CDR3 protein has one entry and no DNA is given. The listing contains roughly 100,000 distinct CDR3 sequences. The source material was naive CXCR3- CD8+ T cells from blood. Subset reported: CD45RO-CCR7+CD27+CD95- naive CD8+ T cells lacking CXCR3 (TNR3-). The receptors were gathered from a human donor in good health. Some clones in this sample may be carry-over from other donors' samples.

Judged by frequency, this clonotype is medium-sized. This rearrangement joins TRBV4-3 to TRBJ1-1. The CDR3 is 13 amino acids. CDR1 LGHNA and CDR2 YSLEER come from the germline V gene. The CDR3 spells CASSPIMNTEAFF.

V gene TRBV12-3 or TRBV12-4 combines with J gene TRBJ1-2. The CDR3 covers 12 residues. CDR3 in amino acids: CASTEHIYGYTF.

The CDR3 loop reads CASSPGGSPDTQYF. V gene TRBV12-3 or TRBV12-4 combines with J gene TRBJ2-3; lacking DNA, the TRBD1 call made by TCRdb goes unchecked. The length of the CDR3 is 14 residues.

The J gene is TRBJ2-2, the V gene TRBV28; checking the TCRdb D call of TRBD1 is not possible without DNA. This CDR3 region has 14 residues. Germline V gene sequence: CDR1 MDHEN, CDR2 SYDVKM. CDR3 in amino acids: CASSLTGTTGELFF.

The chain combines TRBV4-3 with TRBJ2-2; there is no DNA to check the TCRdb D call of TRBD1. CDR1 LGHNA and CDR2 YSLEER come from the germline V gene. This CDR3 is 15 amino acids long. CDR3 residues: CASSQDFEGHGELFF.

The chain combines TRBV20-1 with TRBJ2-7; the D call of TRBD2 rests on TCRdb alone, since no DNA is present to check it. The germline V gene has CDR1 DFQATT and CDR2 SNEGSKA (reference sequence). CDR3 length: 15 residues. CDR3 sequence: CSAEGSGIESYEQYF.

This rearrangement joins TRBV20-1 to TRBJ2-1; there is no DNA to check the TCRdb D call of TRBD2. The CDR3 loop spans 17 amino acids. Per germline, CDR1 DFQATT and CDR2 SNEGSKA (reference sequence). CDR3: CSVLRTSGGPDNNEQFF.

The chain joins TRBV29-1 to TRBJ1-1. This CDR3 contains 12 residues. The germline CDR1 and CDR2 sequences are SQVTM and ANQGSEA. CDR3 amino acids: CSVAVMNTEAFF.

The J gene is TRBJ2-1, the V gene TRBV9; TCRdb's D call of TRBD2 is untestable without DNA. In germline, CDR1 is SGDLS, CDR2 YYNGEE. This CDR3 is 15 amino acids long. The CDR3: CASSAAGTSGNEQFF.

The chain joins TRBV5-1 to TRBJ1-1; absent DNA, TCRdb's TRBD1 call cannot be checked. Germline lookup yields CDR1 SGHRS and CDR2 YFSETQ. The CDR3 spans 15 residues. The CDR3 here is CASSSTGDLNTEAFF.

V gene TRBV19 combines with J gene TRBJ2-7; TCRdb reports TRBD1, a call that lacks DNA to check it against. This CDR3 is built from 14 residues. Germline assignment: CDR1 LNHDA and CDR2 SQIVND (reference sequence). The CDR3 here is CASSVKTGGYEQYF. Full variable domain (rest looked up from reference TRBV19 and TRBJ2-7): DGGITQSPKYLFRKEGQNVTLSCEQNLNHDAMYWYRQDPGQGLRLIYYSQIVNDFQKGDIAEGYSVSREKKESFPLTVTSAQKNPTAFYLCASSVKTGGYEQYFGPGTRLTVT.

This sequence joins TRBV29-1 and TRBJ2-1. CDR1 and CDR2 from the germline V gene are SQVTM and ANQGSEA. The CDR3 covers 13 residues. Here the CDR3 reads CSVVLASYNEQFF.

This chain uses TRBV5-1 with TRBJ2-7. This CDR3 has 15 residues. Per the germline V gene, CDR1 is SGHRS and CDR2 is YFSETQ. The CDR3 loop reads CASSLDTGEWSEQYF.

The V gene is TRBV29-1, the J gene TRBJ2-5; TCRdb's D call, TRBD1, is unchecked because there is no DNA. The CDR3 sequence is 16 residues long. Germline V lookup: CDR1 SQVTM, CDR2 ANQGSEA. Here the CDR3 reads CSVDLGVRGILETQYF. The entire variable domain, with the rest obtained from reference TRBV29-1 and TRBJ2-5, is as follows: SAVISQKPSRDICQRGTSLTIQCQVDSQVTMMFWYRQQPGQSLTLIATANQGSEATYESGFVIDKFPISRPNLTFSTLTVSNMSPEDSSIYLCSVDLGVRGILETQYFGPGTRLLVL.

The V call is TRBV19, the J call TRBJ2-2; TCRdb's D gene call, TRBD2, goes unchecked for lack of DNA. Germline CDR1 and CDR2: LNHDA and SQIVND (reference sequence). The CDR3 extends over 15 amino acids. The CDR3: CASSGLAVYPGELFF.

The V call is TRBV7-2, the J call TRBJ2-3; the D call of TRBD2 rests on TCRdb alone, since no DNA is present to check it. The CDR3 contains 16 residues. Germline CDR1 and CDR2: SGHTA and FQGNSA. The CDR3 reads CASSLGILALTDTQYF.

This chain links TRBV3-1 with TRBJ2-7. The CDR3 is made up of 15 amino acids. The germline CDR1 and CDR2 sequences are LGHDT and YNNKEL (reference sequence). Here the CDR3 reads CASSQRPSSLYEQYF.

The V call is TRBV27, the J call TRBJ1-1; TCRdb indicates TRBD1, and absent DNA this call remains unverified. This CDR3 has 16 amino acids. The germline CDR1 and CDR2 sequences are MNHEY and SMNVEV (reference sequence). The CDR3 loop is CASRWTSWGGNTEAFF.

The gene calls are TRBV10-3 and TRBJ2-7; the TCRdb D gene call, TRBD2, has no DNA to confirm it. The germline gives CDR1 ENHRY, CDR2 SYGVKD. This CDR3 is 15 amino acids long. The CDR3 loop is CAIRGASGSSYEQYF.